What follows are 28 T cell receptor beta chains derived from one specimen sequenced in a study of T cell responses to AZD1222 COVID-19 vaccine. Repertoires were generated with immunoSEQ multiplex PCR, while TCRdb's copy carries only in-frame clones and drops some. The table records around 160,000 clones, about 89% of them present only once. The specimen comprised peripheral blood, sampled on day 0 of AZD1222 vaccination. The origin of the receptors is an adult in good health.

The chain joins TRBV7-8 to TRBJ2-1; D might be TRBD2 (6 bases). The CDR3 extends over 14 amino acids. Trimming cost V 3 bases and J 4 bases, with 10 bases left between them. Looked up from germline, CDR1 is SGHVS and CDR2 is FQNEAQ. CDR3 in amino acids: CASSFGGQYNEQFF. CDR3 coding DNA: TGTGCCAGCAGCTTCGGGGGTCAATACAATGAGCAGTTCTTC.

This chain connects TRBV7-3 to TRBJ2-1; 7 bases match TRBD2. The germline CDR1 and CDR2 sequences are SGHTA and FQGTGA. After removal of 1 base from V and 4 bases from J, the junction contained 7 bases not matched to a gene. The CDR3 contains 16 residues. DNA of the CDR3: TGTGCCAGCAGCTTAAACGGAGCGGGGTCATACAATGAGCAGTTCTTC. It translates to CASSLNGAGSYNEQFF.

CDR3 DNA sequence: TGCGCCAGCAGCTTCCGGGACAGGGGTTCGAATGAGCAGTTCTTC. Protein sequence: CASSFRDRGSNEQFF. The rearrangement links TRBV5-1 to TRBJ2-1; 10 bases agree with TRBD1. The V segment lost 2 bases and the J segment 7 bases; nucleotides outside the gene matches: 6. The CDR3 spans 15 residues. The germline V gene encodes CDR1 SGHRS and CDR2 YFSETQ.

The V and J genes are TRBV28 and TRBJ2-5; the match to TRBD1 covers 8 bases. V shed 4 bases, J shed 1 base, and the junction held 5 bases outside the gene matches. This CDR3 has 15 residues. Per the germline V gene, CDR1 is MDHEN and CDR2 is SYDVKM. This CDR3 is CASSSPGQVQETQYF. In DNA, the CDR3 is TGTGCCAGCAGTTCCCCGGGACAGGTCCAAGAGACCCAGTACTTC.

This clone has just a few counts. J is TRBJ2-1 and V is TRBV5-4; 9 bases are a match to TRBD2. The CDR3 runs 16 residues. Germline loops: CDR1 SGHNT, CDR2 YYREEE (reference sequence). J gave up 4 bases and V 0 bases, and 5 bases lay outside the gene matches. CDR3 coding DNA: TGTGCCAGCAGCTTGGGGGGTAGCGGGAGATACAATGAGCAGTTCTTC. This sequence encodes CASSLGGSGRYNEQFF.

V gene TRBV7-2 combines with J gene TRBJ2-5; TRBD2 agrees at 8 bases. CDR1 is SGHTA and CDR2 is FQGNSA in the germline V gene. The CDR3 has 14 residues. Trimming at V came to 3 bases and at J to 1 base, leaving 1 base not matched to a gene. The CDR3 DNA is TGTGCCAGCAGCTTTAGCGGGATCCAAGAGACCCAGTACTTC. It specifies CASSFSGIQETQYF.

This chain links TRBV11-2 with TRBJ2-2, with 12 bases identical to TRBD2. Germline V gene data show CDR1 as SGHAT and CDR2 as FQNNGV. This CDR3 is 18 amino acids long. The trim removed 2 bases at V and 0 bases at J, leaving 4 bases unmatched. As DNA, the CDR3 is TGTGCCAGCAGCTTAAGGGGACTAGCGGGTACGAACACCGGGGAGCTGTTTTTT. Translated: CASSLRGLAGTNTGELFF.

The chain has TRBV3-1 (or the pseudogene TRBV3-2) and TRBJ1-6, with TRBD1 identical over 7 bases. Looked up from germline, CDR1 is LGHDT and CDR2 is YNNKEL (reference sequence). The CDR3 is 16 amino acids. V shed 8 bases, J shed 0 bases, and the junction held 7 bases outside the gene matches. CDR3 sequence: CASRAGGSSYNSPLHF. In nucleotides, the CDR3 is TGTGCCAGCCGGGCAGGGGGGAGCTCCTATAATTCACCCCTCCACTTT.

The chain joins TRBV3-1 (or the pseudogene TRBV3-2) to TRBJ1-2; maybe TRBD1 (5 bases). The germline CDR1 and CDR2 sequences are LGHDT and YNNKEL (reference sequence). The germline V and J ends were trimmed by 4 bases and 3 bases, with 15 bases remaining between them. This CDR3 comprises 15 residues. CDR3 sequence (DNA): TGTGCCAGCAGCCCCCGGGACCCCCGGTACTATGGCTACACCTTC. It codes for CASSPRDPRYYGYTF.

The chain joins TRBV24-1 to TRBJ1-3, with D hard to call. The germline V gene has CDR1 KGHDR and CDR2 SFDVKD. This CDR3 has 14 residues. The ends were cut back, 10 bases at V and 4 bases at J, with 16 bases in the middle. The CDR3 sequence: CATNIRRSGNTIYF. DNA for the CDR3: TGTGCCACTAATATTAGGCGGTCAGGAAACACCATATATTTT.

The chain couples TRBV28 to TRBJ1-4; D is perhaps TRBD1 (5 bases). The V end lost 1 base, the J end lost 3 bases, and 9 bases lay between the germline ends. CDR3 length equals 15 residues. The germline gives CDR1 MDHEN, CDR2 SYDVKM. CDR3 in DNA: TGTGCCAGCAGTTTATCGACAGCCTCTAATGAAAAACTGTTTTTT. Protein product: CASSLSTASNEKLFF.

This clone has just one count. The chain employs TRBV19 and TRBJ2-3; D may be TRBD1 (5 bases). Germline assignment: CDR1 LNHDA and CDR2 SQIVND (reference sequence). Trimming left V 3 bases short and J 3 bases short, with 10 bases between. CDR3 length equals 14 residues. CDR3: CASSIRQTTDTQYF. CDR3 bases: TGTGCCAGTAGTATTAGACAGACGACAGATACGCAGTATTTT.

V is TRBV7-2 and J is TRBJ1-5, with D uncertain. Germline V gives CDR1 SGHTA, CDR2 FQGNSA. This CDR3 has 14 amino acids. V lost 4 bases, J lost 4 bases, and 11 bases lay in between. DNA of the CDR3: TGTGCCAGCAGCTGGGCCTCAGGAAATCAGCCCCAGCATTTT. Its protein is CASSWASGNQPQHF. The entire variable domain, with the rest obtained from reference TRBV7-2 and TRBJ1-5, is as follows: GAGVSQSPSNKVTEKGKDVELRCDPISGHTALYWYRQSLGQGLEFLIYFQGNSAPDKSGLPSDRFSAERTGGSVSTLTIQRTQQEDSAVYLCASSWASGNQPQHFGDGTRLSIL.

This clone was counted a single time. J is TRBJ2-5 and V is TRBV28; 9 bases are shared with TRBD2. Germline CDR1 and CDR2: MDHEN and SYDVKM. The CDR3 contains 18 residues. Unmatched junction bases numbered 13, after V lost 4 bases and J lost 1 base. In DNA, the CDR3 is TGTGCCAGCAGTTATACCCAGCGGGAGGATATACTCCAAGAGACCCAGTACTTC. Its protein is CASSYTQREDILQETQYF. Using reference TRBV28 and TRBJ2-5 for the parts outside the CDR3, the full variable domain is DVKVTQSSRYLVKRTGEKVFLECVQDMDHENMFWYRQDPGLGLRLIYFSYDVKMKEKGDIPEGYSVSREKKERFSLILESASTNQTSMYLCASSYTQREDILQETQYFGPGTRLLVL.

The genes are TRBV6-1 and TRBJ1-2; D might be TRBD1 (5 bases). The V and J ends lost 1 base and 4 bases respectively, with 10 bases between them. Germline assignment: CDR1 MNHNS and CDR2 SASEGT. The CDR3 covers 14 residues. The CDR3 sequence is CASSEVNRSYGYTF. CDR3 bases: TGTGCCAGCAGTGAAGTGAACAGGAGCTATGGCTACACCTTC.

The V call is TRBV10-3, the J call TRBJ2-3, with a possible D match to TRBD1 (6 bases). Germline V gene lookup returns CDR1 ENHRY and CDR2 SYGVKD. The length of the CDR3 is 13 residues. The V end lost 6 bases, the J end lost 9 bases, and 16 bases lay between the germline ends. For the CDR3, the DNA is TGTGCCATCAGCACAGACAGGATTTACACGCAGTATTTT. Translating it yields CAISTDRIYTQYF.

CDR3 sequence: CASSRDRDEKLFF. CDR3 DNA sequence: TGTGCCAGCAGCCGGGACAGAGATGAAAAACTGTTTTTT. The chain combines TRBV7-2 with TRBJ1-4; the match to TRBD1 covers 7 bases. V trimming: 5 bases; J trimming: 6 bases; junction bases outside the gene matches: 3. Germline V gene lookup returns CDR1 SGHTA and CDR2 FQGNSA. CDR3 length equals 13 residues.

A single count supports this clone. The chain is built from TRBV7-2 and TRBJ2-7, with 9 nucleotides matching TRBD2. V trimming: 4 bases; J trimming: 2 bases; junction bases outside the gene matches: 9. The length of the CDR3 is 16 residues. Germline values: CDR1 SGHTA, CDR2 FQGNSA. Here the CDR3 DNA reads TGTGCCAGCAGCTACTCCCCTAGCGGGGATCCCTACGAGCAGTACTTC. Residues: CASSYSPSGDPYEQYF.

The CDR3 bases are TGTGCCAGCAGTTACCGGATCTCTGGAAACACCATATATTTT. Its protein product is CASSYRISGNTIYF. V usage is TRBV6-5 and J usage is TRBJ1-3; D gene unclear. In germline, CDR1 is MNHEY, CDR2 SVGAGI. V dropped 2 bases and J dropped 0 bases, with 5 bases sitting between them. CDR3 size: 14 residues.

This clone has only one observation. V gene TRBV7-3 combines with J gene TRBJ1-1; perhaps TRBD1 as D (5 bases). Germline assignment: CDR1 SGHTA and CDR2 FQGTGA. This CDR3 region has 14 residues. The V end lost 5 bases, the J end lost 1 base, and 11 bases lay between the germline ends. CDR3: CASSPGGSNTEAFF. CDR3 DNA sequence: TGTGCCAGCAGCCCCGGGGGGTCGAACACTGAAGCTTTCTTT. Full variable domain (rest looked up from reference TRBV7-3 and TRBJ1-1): GAGVSQTPSNKVTEKGKYVELRCDPISGHTALYWYRQSLGQGPEFLIYFQGTGAADDSGLPNDRFFAVRPEGSVSTLKIQRTERGDSAVYLCASSPGGSNTEAFFGQGTRLTVV.

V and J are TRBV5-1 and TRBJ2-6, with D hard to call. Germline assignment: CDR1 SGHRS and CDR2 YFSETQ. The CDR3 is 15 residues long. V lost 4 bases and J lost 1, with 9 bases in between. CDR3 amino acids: CASSVDVSGANVLTF. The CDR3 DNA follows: TGCGCCAGCAGCGTGGACGTTTCTGGGGCCAACGTCCTGACTTTC.

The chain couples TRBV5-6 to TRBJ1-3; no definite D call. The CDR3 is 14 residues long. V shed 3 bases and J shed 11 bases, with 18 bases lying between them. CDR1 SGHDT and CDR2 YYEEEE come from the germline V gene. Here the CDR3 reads CASSSTYRASSIYF. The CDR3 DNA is TGTGCCAGCAGCTCGACTTACCGTGCGAGTTCCATATATTTT.

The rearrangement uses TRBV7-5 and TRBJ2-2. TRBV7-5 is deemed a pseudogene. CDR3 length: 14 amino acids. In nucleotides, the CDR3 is TGTGTCAGAAGCTTATGCCATCTTACCGGGGAGCTGTTTTTT. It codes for CVRSLCHLTGELFF.

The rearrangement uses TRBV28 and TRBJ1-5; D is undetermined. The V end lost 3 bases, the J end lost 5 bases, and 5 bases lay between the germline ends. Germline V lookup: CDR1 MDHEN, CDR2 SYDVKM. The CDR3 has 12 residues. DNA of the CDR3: TGTGCCAGCAGTTTTTCCGATCAGCCCCAGCATTTT. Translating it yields CASSFSDQPQHF.

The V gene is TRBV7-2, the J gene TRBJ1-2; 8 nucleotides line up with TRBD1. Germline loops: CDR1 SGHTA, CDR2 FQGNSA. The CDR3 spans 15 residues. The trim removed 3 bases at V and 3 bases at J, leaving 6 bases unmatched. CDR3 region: CASSFGQGGDYGYTF. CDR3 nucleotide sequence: TGTGCCAGCAGCTTCGGACAGGGAGGAGACTATGGCTACACCTTC.

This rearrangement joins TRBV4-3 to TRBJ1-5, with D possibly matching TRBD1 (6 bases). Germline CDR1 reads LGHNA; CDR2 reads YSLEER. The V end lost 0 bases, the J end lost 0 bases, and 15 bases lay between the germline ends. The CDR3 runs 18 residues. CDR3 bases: TGCGCCAGCAGCCAAGAATTGAGACAGGCCTATAGCAATCAGCCCCAGCATTTT. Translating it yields CASSQELRQAYSNQPQHF.

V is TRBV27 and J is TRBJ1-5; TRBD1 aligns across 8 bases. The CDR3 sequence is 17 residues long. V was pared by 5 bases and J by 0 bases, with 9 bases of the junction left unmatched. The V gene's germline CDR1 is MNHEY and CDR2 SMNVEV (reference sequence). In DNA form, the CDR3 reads TGTGCCAGCAGTCCACGACAGGGGACCCTTAGCAATCAGCCCCAGCATTTT. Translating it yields CASSPRQGTLSNQPQHF.

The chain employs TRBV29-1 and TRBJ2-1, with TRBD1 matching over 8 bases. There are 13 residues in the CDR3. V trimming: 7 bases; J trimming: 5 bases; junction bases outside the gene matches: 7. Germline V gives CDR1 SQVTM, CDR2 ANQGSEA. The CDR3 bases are TGCAGCGCCAACAGGGGGGCCAACAATGAGCAGTTCTTC. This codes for CSANRGANNEQFF.